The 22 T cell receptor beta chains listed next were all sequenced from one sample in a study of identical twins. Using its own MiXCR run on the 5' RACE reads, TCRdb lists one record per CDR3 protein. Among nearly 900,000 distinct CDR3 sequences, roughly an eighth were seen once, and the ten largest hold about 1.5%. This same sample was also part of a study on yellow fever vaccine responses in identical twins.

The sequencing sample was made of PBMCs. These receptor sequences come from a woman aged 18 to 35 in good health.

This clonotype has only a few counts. CDR3 coding DNA: TGTGCCAGCAGCGACAACATCTACGAGCAGTACTTC. As protein: CASSDNIYEQYF. The gene calls are TRBV12-3 or TRBV12-4 and TRBJ2-7, with D hard to call. The V end was cut by 6 bases, the J end by 3 bases, with 9 bases between. The CDR3 is 12 residues long.

CDR3 bases: TGTGCCACCAGTCCAGGGGGGAACACTGAAGCTTTCTTT. Amino acids: CATSPGGNTEAFF. This chain links TRBV24-1 with TRBJ1-1; the match to TRBD1 covers 7 bases. The germline gives CDR1 KGHDR, CDR2 SFDVKD. J was trimmed by 1 base and V by 6 bases; bases with no gene match: 1. This CDR3 comprises 13 residues.

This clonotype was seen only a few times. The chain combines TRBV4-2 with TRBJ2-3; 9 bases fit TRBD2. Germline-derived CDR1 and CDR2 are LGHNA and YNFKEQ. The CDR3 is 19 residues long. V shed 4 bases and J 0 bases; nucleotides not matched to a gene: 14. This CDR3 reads CASSPMQPGLAFSTDTQYF. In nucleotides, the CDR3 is TGTGCCAGCAGCCCGATGCAACCGGGACTAGCCTTTAGCACAGATACGCAGTATTTT.

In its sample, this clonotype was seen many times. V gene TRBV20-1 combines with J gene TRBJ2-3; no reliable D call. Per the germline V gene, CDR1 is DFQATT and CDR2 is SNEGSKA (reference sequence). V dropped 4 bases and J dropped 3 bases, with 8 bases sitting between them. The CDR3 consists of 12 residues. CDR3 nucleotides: TGCAGTGCTACCCCGAGGACAGATACGCAGTATTTT. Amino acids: CSATPRTDTQYF.

CDR3 protein: CASSEYRGDNSPLHF. The CDR3 DNA sequence: TGCGCCAGCAGCGAATACAGGGGGGATAATTCACCCCTCCACTTT. J is TRBJ1-6 and V is TRBV5-1, with 8 bases aligning to TRBD1. The CDR3 length is 15 residues. V shed 4 bases and J 5 bases; nucleotides not matched to a gene: 5. CDR1 is SGHRS, CDR2 YFSETQ, per germline.

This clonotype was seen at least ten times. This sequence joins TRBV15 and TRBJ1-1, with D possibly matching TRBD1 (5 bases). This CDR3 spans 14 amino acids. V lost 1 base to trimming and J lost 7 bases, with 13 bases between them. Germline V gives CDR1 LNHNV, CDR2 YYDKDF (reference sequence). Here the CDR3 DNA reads TGTGCCACCAGCAGAGGTGCAGGGTTTTTTGAAGCTTTCTTT. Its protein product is CATSRGAGFFEAFF.

The CDR3 protein is CSANLPGLAGSDTQYF. The CDR3 DNA reads TGCAGTGCTAATTTACCGGGACTAGCGGGATCAGATACGCAGTATTTT. This chain joins TRBV20-1 and TRBJ2-3, with 13 nucleotides matching TRBD2. CDR1 is DFQATT and CDR2 is SNEGSKA in the germline V gene (reference sequence). This CDR3 spans 16 amino acids. V lost 4 bases to trimming and J lost 4 bases; unmatched junction nucleotides: 8.

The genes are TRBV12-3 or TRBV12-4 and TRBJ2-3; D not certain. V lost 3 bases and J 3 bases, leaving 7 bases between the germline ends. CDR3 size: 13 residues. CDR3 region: CASSFLATDTQYF. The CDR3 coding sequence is TGTGCCAGCAGTTTTCTGGCAACAGATACGCAGTATTTT.

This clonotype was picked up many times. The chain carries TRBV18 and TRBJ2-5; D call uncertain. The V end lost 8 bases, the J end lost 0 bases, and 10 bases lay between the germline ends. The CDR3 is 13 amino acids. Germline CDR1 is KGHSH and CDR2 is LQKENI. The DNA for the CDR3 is TGTGCCAGCAGCCCTACGTACCAAGAGACCCAGTACTTC. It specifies CASSPTYQETQYF.

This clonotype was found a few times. The CDR3 protein is CASRLGRQAGETQYF. The CDR3 nucleotides are TGTGCCAGCAGACTAGGGCGACAGGCTGGAGAGACCCAGTACTTC. The rearrangement joins TRBV12-3 or TRBV12-4 to TRBJ2-5; perhaps TRBD1 as D (6 bases). V lost 6 bases and J 4 bases, leaving 18 bases between the germline ends. The CDR3 runs to 15 residues.

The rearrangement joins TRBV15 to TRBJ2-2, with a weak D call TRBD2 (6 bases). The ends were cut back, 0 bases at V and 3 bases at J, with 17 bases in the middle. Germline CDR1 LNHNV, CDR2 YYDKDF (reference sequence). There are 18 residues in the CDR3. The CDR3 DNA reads TGTGCCACCAGCAGAGATGGGGCTCGGGCGGGGTACACCGGGGAGCTGTTTTTT. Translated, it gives CATSRDGARAGYTGELFF.

CDR3 in amino acids: CASSDRREASRNEQFF. The CDR3 DNA follows: TGTGCCAGCAGTGACAGGCGGGAGGCCTCGCGCAATGAGCAGTTCTTC. The genes are TRBV12-3 or TRBV12-4 and TRBJ2-1; 8 bases are shared with TRBD2. This CDR3 is 16 amino acids long. The V and J ends lost 5 bases and 6 bases, in that order; junction bases with no gene match: 12.

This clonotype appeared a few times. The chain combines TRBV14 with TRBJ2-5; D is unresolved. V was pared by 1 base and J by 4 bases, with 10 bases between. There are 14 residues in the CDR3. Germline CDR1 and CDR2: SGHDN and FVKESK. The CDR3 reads CASSQVDGVETQYF. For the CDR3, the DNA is TGTGCCAGCAGCCAAGTTGATGGGGTAGAGACCCAGTACTTC.

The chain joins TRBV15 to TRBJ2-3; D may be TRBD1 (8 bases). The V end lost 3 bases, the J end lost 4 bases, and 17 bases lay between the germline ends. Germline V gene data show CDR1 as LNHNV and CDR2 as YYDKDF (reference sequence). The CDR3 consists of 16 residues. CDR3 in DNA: TGTGCCACCAGCAGGGACAGGGCCCGGGGGGCAGATACGCAGTATTTT. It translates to CATSRDRARGADTQYF. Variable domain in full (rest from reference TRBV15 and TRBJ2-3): DAMVIQNPRYQVTQFGKPVTLSCSQTLNHNVMYWYQQKSSQAPKLLFHYYDKDFNNEADTPDNFQSRRPNTSFCFLDIRSPGLGDTAMYLCATSRDRARGADTQYFGPGTRLTVL.

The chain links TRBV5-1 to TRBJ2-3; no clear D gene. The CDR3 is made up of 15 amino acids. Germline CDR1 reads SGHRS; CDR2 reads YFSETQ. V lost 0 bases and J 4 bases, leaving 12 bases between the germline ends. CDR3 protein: CASSLGMSGADTQYF. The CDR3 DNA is TGCGCCAGCAGCTTGGGCATGAGTGGTGCAGATACGCAGTATTTT. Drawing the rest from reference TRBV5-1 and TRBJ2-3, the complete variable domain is KAGVTQTPRYLIKTRGQQVTLSCSPISGHRSVSWYQQTPGQGLQFLFEYFSETQRNKGNFPGRFSGRQFSNSRSEMNVSTLELGDSALYLCASSLGMSGADTQYFGPGTRLTVL.

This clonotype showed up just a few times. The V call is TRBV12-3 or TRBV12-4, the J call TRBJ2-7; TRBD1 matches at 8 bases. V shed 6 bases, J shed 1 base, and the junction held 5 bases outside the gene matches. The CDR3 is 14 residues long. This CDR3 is CASRQRTGSYEQYF. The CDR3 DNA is TGTGCCAGCAGACAACGGACAGGGTCCTACGAGCAGTACTTC.

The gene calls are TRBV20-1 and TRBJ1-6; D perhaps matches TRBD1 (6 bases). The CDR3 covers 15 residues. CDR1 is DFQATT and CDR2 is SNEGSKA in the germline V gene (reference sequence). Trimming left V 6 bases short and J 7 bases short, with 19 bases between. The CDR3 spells CSARGGQIHNSPLHF. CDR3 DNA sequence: TGCAGTGCCAGGGGCGGACAGATTCACAATTCACCCCTCCACTTT.

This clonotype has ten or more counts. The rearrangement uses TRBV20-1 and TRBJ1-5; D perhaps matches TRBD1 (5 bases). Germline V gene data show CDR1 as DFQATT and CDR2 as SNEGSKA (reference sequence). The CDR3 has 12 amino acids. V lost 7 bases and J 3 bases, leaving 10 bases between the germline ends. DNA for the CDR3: TGCAGTGTCGGCAGGGTCAATCAGCCCCAGCATTTT. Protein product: CSVGRVNQPQHF.

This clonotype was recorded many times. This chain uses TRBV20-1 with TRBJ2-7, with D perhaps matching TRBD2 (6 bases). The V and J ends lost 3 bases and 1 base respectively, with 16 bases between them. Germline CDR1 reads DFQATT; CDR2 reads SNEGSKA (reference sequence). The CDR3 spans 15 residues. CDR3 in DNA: TGCAGTGCTAGGGGCGTCTCTAGCGAGTCCTACGAGCAGTACGTC. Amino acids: CSARGVSSESYEQYV.

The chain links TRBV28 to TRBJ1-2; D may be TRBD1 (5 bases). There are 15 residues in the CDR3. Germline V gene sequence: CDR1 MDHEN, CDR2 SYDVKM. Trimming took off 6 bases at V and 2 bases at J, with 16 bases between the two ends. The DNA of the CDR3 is TGTGCCAGCAGCCTAACCCTCGACAGAAACTATGGCTACACCTTC. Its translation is CASSLTLDRNYGYTF.

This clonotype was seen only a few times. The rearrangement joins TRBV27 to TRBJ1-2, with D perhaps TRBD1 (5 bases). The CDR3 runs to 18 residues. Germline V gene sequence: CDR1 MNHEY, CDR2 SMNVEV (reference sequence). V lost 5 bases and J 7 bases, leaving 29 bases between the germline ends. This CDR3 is CASSPLGTTSPSQRGYTF. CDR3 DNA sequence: TGTGCCAGCAGTCCACTAGGGACGACCTCCCCAAGCCAGCGTGGCTACACCTTC.

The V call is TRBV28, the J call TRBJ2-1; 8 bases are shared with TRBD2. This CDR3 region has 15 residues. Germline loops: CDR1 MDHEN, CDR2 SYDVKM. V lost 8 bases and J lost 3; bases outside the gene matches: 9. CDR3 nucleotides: TGTGCCAGCCTGCCAGCGGGAGCACTCTACAATGAGCAGTTCTTC. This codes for CASLPAGALYNEQFF.